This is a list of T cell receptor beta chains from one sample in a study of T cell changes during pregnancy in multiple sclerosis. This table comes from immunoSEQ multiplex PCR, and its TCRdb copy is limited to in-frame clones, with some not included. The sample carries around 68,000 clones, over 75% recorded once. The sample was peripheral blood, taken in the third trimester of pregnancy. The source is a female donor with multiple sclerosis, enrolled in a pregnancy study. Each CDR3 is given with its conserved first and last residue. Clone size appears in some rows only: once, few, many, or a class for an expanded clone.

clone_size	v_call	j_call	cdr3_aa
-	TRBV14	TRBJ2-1	CASSQAGGRGNEQFF
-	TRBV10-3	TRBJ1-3	CAISGTGTGNTIYF
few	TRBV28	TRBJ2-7	CASSPFMVQQSGRYEQYF
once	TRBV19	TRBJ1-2	CASSLTGRRYGYTF
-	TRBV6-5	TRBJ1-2	CASSFPAGHYGYTF
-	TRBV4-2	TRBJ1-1	CASSQDRDRVMNTEAFF
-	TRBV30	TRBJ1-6	CAVQGAGNSPLHF
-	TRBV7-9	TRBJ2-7	CASSTSGGLDEQYF
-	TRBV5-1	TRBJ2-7	CASSSTGVTYEQYF
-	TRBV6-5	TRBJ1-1	CASSYGLLNTEAFF
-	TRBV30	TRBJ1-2	CAWSVGGARGYTF
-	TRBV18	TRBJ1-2	CASSPPSQAYGYTF
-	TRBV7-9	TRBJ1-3	CASSFENSNTIYF
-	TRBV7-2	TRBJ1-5	CASSLWEQGNSNQPQHF
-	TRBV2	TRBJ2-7	CASTYASGGEQYF
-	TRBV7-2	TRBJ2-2	CAREQENTGELFF
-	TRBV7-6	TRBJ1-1	CASSLAVQGGTEAFF
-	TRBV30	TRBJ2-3	CAWSDTGRSGTDTQYF
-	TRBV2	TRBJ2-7	CASRRNRAEQYF
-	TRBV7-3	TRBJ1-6	CASSLQGHNSPLHF
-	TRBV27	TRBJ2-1	CASSPGTGGGQQFF
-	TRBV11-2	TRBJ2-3	CASSLFFTDTQYF
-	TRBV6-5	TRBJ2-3	CASSLLQGAGTDTQYF
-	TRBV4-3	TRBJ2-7	CASSQDGTGAYEQYF
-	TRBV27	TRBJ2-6	CASSLLGLQGSGANVLTF
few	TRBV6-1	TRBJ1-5	CASSETTGLYLNQPQHF
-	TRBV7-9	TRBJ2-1	CASSSGQGAYNEQFF
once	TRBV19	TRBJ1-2	CASSFDRYGYTF
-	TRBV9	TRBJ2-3	CASSVRAEGDTQYF
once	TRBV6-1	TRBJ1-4	CASSGGSGGVEKLFF
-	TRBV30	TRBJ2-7	CAWSAGMFEQYF
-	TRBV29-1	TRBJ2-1	CSVVSIGLRGEQFF
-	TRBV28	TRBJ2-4	CASSLRGGRALSQNIQYF
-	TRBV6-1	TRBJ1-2	CASSTGYGYTF
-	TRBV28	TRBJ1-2	CASQTAVGPLYGYTF
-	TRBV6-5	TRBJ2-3	CASRTSSYTDTQYF
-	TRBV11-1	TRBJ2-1	CASSFGSYNEQFF
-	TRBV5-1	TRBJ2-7	CASSGSGSRPERYEQYF
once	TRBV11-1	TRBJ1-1	CASDQGDTEAFF
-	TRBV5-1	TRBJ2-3	CASSYPEQGLPTDTQYF
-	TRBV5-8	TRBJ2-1	CASSSRDRGMAIGYNEQFF
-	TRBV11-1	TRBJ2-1	CASRGGQGAYNEQFF
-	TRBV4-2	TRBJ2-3	CASSQDQGLLTDTQYF
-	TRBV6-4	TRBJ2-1	CASSGDRDRVCEQFF
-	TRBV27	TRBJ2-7	CASSRTGGWYEQYF
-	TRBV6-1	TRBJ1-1	CASSMWGTVNTEAFF
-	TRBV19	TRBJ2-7	CASSTIQGGEQYF
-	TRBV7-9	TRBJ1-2	CASSLRDSYGYTF
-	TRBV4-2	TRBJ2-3	CASRLAGTDTQYF
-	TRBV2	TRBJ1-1	CASSLNTEAFF
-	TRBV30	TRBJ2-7	CAWSASEEQYF